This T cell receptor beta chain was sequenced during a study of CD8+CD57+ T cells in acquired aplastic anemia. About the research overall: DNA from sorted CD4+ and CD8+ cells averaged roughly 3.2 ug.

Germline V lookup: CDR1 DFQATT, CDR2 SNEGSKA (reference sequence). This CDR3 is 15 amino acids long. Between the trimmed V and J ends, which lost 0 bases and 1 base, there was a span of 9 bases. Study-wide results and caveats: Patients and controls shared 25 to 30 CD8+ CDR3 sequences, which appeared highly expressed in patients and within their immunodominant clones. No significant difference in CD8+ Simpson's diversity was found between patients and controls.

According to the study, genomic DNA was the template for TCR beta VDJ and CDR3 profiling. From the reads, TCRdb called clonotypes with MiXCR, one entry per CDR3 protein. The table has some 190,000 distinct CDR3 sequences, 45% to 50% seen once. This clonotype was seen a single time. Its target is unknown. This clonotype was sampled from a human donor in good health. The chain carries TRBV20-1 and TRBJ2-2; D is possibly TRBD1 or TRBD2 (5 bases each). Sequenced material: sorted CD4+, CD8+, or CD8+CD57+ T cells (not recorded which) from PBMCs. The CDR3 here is CSARDGGQNTGELFF. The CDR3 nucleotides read TGCAGTGCTAGAGATGGGGGTCAGAACACCGGGGAGCTGTTTTTT.